This is a list of T cell receptor beta chains from one sample in a study of tumor and adjacent non-tumor tissue in lung cancer. Each CDR3 protein gets one entry after TCRdb re-called the multiplex PCR reads with MiXCR. The sample consists of about 98,000 distinct CDR3 sequences, approximately 80% of them appearing once. Specimen: distant non-tumor lung tissue. These receptors originate from a man between 60 and 70 years old with small cell lung cancer. CDR3s include the opening cysteine and the closing phenylalanine or tryptophan. Fields, in order: clone size, V gene, D gene, J gene, CDR3 DNA, CDR3 protein. D genes are given only for firm matches. Clone size, where shown, is once, few, many, or a class for clones that have expanded.

-,TRBV29-1,-,TRBJ1-1,TGCAGCGTTCTTACAGGATTAGGGCACACTGAAGCTTTCTTT,CSVLTGLGHTEAFF
-,TRBV4-1,-,TRBJ2-3,TGCACCAGCAGCCAGGGGATGTCCCAGCCCCAGTATTTT,CTSSQGMSQPQYF
-,TRBV11-2,-,TRBJ1-4,TGTGCCAGCAGCTTAGTCCCGCAGCGTAGTTCTAATGAAAAACTGTTTTTT,CASSLVPQRSSNEKLFF
many,TRBV12-3/TRBV12-4,-,TRBJ1-5,TGTGCCAGCAGCCGAGACAATCAGCCCCAGCATTTT,CASSRDNQPQHF
-,TRBV29-1,-,TRBJ2-1,TGCGGCGTTGACTTACTAGACTCAAGCTTCTACAATGAGCAGTTCTTC,CGVDLLDSSFYNEQFF
-,TRBV12-3/TRBV12-4,TRBD2,TRBJ2-2,TGTGCCAGCAGCCGAAGGAGTTTTCCAGCGGGAGTAGGAACCGGGGAGCTGTTTTTT,CASSRRSFPAGVGTGELFF
many,TRBV6-1,TRBD2,TRBJ2-3,TGTGCCAGCAGTGCCACTAGCGGGAGAGTCCGATCCCGCGCTACGCAGTATTTT,CASSATSGRVRSRATQYF
-,TRBV6-6,TRBD1,TRBJ2-1,TGTGCCAGGAGGCCGGGACAGGGGATTAATGAGCAGTTCTTC,CARRPGQGINEQFF
many,TRBV6-5,TRBD1,TRBJ2-6,TGTGCCAGCAGTCCACAGGGGGTGAGTGGGGCCAACGTCCTGACTTTC,CASSPQGVSGANVLTF
many,TRBV7-8,TRBD2,TRBJ2-3,TGTGCCAGCAGCTTTGGGGCCAGCGGGAGCGCAGATACGCAGTATTTT,CASSFGASGSADTQYF
-,TRBV7-2,TRBD2,TRBJ2-3,TGTGCCAGCAGCTTACTAGCGGGAGGTCCCGGGAGAAGGCCGCAGTTTTTT,CASSLLAGGPGRRPQFF
-,TRBV11-3,TRBD1,TRBJ1-6,TGTGCCAGTAGCCCTTCCGGGACAGGACCTTCTAGCTCCTATATTTCACTCCTCCACTTT,CASSPSGTGPSSSYISLLHF
-,TRBV4-2,TRBD2,TRBJ2-2,TGTGCCAGCAGCCCCGGACTAGTGAGGAGCACCGGGGAGCTGTTCTTT,CASSPGLVRSTGELFF
-,TRBV6-5,-,TRBJ2-1,TGTGCCAGCAGTTACGCACGGTGGGGCGGTTCAAATGAGCAGTTCTTC,CASSYARWGGSNEQFF
-,TRBV29-1,-,TRBJ2-3,TGCGGCGTCGACCCAATGGGGAACGCAGATACGCAGTATTTT,CGVDPMGNADTQYF
-,TRBV5-5,-,TRBJ2-1,TGTGCCAGCAGCAGTCTCGGGAGAAGCTCCTACAATAAGCAGTTCTTC,CASSSLGRSSYNKQFF
-,TRBV4-2,-,TRBJ1-5,TGTGCCAGCAGCCTAGGAGGTTTTAGCGGTATTAGCAATCAGCCCCAGCATTTT,CASSLGGFSGISNQPQHF
-,TRBV6-5,-,TRBJ2-1,TGTGCCAGCAGTTACAAACGATGGGGCGGTTCAAATGAGCAATTCTTC,CASSYKRWGGSNEQFF
few,TRBV12-3/TRBV12-4,TRBD1,TRBJ1-3,TGTGCCAGCAGTTCCCTGGACAGGCTACGCTCTGGAAACACCATATATTTT,CASSSLDRLRSGNTIYF
-,TRBV12-3/TRBV12-4,-,TRBJ2-5,TGTGTCAGCAGTCCCTATAGCGAGGGACAAGAGACCCAGTATTTC,CVSSPYSEGQETQYF
few,TRBV9,TRBD1,TRBJ1-4,TGTGCCAGCGGAACTACGGGACAGGTTCATGAAAAACTGTTTTTT,CASGTTGQVHEKLFF
-,TRBV11-2,-,TRBJ2-1,TGTGCCAGCAGCTTAGGGACGGCGGGCCTAAAGATTTTC,CASSLGTAGLKIF
-,TRBV20-1,-,TRBJ2-3,TGCAGTGCTTATCCGGGACCCCCAACAGATACGCAGTATTTT,CSAYPGPPTDTQYF
-,TRBV6-6,TRBD2,TRBJ2-3,TGTCCCAGCCGCCCCGGACTAGCGGAAAACTCAGATACGCAGTATTTT,CPSRPGLAENSDTQYF
-,TRBV6-5,-,TRBJ2-1,TGTGCCAGCAGTTACTCTGGGGGAGTGGATATTGAGCGGTTCTTC,CASSYSGGVDIERFF
-,TRBV7-9,-,TRBJ2-7,TGTGCCAGCAGCGGAGGGACAGTCTCCGGACAGTACTTC,CASSGGTVSGQYF
-,TRBV7-9,-,TRBJ2-5,TGTGCCAGCAGCTTTTTTACGGGCGTGTACCATGAGACTCAGTACTTC,CASSFFTGVYHETQYF
-,TRBV20-1,TRBD1,TRBJ2-4,TGCAGTGCGACCGGGACAGTTGTGGGAAACATTCAGTACTTC,CSATGTVVGNIQYF
-,TRBV29-1,-,TRBJ2-6,TGCAGCGCTCAAAGTGGACGCAACTCTGTGGACAACGTCCTGACTTTC,CSAQSGRNSVDNVLTF